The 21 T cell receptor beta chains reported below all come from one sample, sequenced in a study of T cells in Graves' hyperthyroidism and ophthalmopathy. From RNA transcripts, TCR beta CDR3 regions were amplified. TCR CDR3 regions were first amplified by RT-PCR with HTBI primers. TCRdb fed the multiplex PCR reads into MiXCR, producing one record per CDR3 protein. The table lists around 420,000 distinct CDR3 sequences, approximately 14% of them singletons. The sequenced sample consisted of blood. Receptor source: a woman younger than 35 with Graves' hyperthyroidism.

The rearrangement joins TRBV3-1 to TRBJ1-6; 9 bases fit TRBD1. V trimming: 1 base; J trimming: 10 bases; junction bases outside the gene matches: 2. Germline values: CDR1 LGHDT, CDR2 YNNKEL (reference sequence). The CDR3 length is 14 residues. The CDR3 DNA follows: TGTGCCAGCAGCCAAGGACAGGGGGAATCACCCCTCCACTTT. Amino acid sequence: CASSQGQGESPLHF.

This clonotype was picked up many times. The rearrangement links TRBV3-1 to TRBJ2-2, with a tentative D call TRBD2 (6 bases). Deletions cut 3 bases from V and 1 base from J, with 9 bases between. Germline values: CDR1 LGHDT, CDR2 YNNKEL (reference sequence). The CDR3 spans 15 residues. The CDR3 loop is CASSHRRGNTGELFF. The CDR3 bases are TGTGCCAGCAGCCATCGGAGGGGGAACACCGGGGAGCTGTTTTTT.

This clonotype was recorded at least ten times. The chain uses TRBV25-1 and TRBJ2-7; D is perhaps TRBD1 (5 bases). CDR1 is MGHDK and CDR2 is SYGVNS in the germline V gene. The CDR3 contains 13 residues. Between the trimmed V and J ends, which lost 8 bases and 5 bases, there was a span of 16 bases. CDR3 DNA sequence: TGTGCCAGCTCTCGACAGATTTCCGACGAGCAGTACTTC. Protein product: CASSRQISDEQYF.

The CDR3 sequence is CASSLFSNNSPLHF. CDR3 DNA sequence: TGTGCCAGCAGCTTGTTTAGTAATAATTCACCCCTCCACTTT. The V call is TRBV5-4, the J call TRBJ1-6; D remains ambiguous. The CDR3 loop spans 14 amino acids. Deletions cut 1 base from V and 5 bases from J, with 7 bases between. CDR1 SGHNT and CDR2 YYREEE come from the germline V gene (reference sequence).

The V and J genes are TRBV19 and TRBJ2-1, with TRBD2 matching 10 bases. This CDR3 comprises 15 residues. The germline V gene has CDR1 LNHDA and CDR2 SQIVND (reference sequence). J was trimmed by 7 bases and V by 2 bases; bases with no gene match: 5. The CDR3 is CASSIRASGRNEQFF. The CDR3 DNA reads TGTGCCAGTAGTATACGGGCTAGCGGGAGAAATGAGCAGTTCTTC.

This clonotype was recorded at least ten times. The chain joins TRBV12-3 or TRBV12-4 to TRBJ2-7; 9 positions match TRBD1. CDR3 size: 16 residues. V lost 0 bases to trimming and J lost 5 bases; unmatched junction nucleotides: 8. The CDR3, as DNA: TGTGCCAGCAGTTTAGCGCGGGGGACAGGGACTCACGAGCAGTACTTC. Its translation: CASSLARGTGTHEQYF.

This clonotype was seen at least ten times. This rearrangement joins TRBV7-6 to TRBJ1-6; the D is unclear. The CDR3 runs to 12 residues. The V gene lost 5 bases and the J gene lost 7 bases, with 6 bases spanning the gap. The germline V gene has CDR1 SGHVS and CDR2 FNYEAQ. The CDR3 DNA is TGTGCCAGCAGCCCAGCGAATTCACCCCTCCACTTT. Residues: CASSPANSPLHF. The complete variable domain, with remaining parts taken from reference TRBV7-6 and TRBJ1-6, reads GAGVSQSPRYKVTKRGQDVALRCDPISGHVSLYWYRQALGQGPEFLTYFNYEAQQDKSGLPNDRFSAERPEGSISTLTIQRTEQRDSAMYRCASSPANSPLHFGNGTRLTVT.

CDR3 region: CASSLSGGGGNTIYF. CDR3 sequence (DNA): TGTGCCAGCAGCTTGTCGGGGGGCGGTGGAAACACCATATATTTT. The chain has TRBV5-8 and TRBJ1-3; maybe TRBD1 (6 bases). The length of the CDR3 is 15 residues. CDR1 is SGHTS and CDR2 is YDEGEE in the germline V gene. V was clipped by 1 base and J by 3 bases, with 11 bases between them.

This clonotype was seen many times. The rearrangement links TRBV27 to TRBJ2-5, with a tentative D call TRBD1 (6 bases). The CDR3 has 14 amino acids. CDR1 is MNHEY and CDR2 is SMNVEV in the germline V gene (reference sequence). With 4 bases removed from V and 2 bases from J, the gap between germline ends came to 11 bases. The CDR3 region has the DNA TGTGCCAGCAGTTATCTTGGACAGCAAGAGACCCAGTACTTC. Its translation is CASSYLGQQETQYF.

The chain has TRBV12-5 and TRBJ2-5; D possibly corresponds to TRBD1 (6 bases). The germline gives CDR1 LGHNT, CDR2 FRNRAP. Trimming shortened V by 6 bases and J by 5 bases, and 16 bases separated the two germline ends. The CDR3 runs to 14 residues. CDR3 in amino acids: CASGPIRGGETQYF. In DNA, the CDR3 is TGTGCTAGTGGCCCAATCAGGGGTGGCGAGACCCAGTACTTC.

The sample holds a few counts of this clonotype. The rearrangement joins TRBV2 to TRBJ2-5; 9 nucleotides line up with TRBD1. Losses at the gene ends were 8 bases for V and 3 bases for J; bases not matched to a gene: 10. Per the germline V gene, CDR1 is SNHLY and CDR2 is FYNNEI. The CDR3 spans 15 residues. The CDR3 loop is CASLRDRELEETQYF. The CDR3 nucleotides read TGTGCCAGCCTCCGGGACAGGGAATTGGAAGAGACCCAGTACTTC. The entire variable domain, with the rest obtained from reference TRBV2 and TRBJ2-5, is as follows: EPEVTQTPSHQVTQMGQEVILRCVPISNHLYFYWYRQILGQKVEFLVSFYNNEISEKSEIFDDQFSVERPDGSNFTLKIRSTKLEDSAMYFCASLRDRELEETQYFGPGTRLLVL.

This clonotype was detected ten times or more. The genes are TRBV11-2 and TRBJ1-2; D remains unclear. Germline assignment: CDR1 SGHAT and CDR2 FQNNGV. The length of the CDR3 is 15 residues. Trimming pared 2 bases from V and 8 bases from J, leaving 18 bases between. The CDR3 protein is CASSLKVSPPGGYTF. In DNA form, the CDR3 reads TGTGCCAGCAGCTTAAAAGTCAGCCCTCCGGGGGGCTACACCTTC. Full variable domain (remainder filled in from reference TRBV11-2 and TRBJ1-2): EAGVAQSPRYKIIEKRQSVAFWCNPISGHATLYWYQQILGQGPKLLIQFQNNGVVDDSQLPKDRFSAERLKGVDSTLKIQPAKLEDSAVYLCASSLKVSPPGGYTFGSGTRLTVV.

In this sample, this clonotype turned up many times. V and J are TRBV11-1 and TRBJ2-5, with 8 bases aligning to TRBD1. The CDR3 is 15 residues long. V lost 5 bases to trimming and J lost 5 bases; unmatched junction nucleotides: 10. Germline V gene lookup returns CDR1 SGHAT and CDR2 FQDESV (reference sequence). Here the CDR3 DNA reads TGTGCCAGCAGCCTTCGACAGGGGTCCAGGGAGACCCAGTACTTC. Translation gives CASSLRQGSRETQYF.

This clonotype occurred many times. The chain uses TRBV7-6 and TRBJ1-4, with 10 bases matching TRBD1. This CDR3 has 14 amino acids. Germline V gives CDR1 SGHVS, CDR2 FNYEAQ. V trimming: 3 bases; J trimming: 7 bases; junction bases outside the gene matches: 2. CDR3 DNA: TGTGCCAGCAGCTTGACAGGGGGCGGTGAAAAACTGTTTTTT. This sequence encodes CASSLTGGGEKLFF.

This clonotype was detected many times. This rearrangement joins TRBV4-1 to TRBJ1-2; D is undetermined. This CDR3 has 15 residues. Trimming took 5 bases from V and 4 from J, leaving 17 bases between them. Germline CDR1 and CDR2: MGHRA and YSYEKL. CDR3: CASSRKEEVGYGYTF. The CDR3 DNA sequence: TGCGCCAGCAGCAGAAAGGAAGAGGTGGGCTATGGCTACACCTTC.

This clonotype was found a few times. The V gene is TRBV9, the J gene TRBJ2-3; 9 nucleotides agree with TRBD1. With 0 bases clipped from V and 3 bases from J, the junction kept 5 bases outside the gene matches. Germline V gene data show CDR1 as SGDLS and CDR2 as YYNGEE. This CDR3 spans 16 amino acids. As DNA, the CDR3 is TGTGCCAGCAGCGTAGTCTCAGGACAGGGGACAGATACGCAGTATTTT. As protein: CASSVVSGQGTDTQYF.

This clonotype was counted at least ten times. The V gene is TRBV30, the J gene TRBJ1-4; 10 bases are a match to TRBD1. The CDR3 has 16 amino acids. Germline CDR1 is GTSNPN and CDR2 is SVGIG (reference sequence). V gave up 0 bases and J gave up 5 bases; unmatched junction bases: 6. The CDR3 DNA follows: TGTGCCTGGAGTGTACACCAGGACAGGGGGAATGAAAAACTGTTTTTT. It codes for CAWSVHQDRGNEKLFF.

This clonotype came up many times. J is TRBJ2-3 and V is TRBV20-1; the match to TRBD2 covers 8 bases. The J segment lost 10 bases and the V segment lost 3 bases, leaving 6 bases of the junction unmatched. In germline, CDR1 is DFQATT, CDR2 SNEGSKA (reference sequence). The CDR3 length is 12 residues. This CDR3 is CSASNGTRAQYF. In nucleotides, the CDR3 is TGCAGTGCTAGCAACGGGACTAGGGCGCAGTATTTT.

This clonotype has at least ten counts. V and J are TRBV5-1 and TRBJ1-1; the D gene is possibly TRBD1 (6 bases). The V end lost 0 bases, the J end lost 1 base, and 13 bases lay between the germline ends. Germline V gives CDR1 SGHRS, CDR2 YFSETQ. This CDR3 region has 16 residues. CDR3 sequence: CASSLAKGGKNTEAFF. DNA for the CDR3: TGCGCCAGCAGCTTGGCGAAGGGGGGGAAGAACACTGAAGCTTTCTTT. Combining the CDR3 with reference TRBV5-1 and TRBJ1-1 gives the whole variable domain KAGVTQTPRYLIKTRGQQVTLSCSPISGHRSVSWYQQTPGQGLQFLFEYFSETQRNKGNFPGRFSGRQFSNSRSEMNVSTLELGDSALYLCASSLAKGGKNTEAFFGQGTRLTVV.

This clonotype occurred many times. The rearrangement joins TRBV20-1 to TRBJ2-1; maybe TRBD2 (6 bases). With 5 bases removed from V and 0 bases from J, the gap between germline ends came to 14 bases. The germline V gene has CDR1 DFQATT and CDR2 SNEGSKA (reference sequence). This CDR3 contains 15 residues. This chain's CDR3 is CSAHSRGVSYNEQFF. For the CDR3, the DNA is TGCAGTGCTCACTCGCGGGGAGTCTCCTACAATGAGCAGTTCTTC.

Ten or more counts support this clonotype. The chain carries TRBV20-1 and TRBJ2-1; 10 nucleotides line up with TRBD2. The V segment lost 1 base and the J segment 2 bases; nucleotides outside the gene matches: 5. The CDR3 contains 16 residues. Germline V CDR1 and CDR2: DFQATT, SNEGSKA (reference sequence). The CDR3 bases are TGCAGTGCTAGAGCCAGCGGGGGGGGGGCCTACAATGAGCAGTTCTTC. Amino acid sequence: CSARASGGGAYNEQFF.